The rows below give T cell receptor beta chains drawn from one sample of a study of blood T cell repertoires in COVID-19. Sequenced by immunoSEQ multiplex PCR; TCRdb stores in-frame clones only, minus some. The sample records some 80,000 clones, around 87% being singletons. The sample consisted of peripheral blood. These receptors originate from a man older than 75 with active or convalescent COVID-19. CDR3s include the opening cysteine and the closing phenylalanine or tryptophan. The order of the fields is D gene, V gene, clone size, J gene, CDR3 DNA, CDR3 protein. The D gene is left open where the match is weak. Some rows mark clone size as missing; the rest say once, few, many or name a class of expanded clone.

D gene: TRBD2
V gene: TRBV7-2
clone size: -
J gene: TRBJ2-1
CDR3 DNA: TGTGCCGACTCAGTGGGGAGGGCCCACAATGAGCAGTTCTTC
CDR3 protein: CADSVGRAHNEQFF

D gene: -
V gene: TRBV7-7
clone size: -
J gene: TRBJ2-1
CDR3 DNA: TGTGCCAGCAGCTTAGACGGAGCGCTCCCCTACAATGAGCAGTTCTTC
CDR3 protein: CASSLDGALPYNEQFF

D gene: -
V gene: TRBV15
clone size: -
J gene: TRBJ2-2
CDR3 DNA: TGTGCCACCAGCAGATGGGTAGTTCGGGGCACCGGGGAGCTGTTTTTT
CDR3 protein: CATSRWVVRGTGELFF

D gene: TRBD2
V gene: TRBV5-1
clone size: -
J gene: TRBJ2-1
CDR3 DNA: TGCGCCAGCAGCCCAAGACTAGCGGGAGGCAATGAGCAGTTCTTC
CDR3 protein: CASSPRLAGGNEQFF

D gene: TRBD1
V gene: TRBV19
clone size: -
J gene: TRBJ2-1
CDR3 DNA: TGTGCCAGTAGTTGGGGCGGGACAGGGCCTTTTAATGAGCAGTTCTTC
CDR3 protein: CASSWGGTGPFNEQFF

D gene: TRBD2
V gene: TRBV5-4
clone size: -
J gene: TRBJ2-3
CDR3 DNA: TGTGCCAGCAGCAAGACTAGCGGGATTACAGATACGCAGTATTTT
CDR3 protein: CASSKTSGITDTQYF

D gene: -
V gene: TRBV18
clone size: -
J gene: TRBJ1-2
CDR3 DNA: TGTGCCAGCTCACCCGTTGACAGCTATGGCTACACCTTC
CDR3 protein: CASSPVDSYGYTF

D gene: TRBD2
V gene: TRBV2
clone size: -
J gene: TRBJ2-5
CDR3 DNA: TGTGCCAGCAGTTTAGCGGGGGGGGGTGAGACCCAGTACTTC
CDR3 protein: CASSLAGGGETQYF

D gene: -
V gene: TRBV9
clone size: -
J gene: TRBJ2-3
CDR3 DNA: TGTGCCAGCAGCGGCCGCGGGCTAAGCACAGATACGCAGTATTTT
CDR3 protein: CASSGRGLSTDTQYF

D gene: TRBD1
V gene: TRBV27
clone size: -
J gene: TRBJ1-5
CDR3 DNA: TGTGCCAGCAGTTGGACAGGGAATTTAGTAGGAAATCAGCCCCAGCATTTT
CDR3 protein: CASSWTGNLVGNQPQHF

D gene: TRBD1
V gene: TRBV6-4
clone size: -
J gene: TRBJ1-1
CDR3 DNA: TGTGCCAGCAGTAATACAGGGGGCAGTACTGAAGCTTTCTTT
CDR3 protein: CASSNTGGSTEAFF

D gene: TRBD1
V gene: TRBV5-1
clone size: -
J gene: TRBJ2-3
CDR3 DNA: TGCGCCAGCAGCTTCCTTAGGGGACAGGGGGGACCAGATACGCAGTATTTT
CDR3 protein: CASSFLRGQGGPDTQYF

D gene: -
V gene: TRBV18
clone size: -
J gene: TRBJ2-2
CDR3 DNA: TGTGCCAGCTCCCGGGACATTGCCGGGGAGCTGTTTTTT
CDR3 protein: CASSRDIAGELFF

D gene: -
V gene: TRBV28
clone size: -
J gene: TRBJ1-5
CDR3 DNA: TGTGCCAGCAGTTTAGGGGACGGAGGGGGCAATCAGCCCCAGCATTTT
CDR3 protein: CASSLGDGGGNQPQHF

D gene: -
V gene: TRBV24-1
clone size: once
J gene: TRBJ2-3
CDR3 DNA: TGTGCCACCAGTGATCACGGACCGGGGAAAGTTACGCAGTATTTT
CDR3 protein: CATSDHGPGKVTQYF

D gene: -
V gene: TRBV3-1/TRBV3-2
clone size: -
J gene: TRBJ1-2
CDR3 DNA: TGTGCCAGCAGCCCCTGGGGGGACTATGGCTACACCTTC
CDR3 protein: CASSPWGDYGYTF

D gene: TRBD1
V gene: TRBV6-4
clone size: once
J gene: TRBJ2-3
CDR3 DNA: TGTGCCAGCAGTGTTGGACAGGGGACAGATACGCAGTATTTT
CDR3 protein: CASSVGQGTDTQYF

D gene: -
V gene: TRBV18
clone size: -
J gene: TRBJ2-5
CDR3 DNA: TGTGCCAGCTCACCAGAGACAACGTACCAAGAGACCCAGTACTTC
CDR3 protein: CASSPETTYQETQYF

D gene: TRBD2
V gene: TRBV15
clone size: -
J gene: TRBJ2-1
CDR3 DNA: TGTGCCACCAGCAGCGCCGTCCGTCTAGCGGGAGGTGGTGAGCAGTTCTTC
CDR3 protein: CATSSAVRLAGGGEQFF

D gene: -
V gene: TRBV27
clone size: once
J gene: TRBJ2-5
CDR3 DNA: TGTGCCAGCAGTTTATGGGAGGATTTAGAGACCCAGTACTTC
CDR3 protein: CASSLWEDLETQYF

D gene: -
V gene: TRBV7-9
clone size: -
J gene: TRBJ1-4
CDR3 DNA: TGTGCCAGCAGACCCGTGGGGACCGGGGGTGAAAAACTGTTTTTT
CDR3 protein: CASRPVGTGGEKLFF

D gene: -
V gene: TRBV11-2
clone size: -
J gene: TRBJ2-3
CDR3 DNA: TGTGCCAGCAGCTTAGATCAAATGGCGGCCACAGATACGCAGTATTTT
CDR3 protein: CASSLDQMAATDTQYF

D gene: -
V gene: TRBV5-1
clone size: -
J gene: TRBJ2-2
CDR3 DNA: TGCGCCAGCAGCGGGACTGCGAACACCGGGGAGCTGTTTTTT
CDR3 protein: CASSGTANTGELFF

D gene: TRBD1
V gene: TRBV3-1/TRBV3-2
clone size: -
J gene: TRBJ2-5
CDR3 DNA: TGTGCCAGCACCTTAACCGGGACAGGGGTAGGGGAGACCCAGTACTTC
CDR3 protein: CASTLTGTGVGETQYF

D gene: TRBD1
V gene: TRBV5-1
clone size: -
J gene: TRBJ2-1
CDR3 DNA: TGCGCCAGCAGCGGGGACACAGGGGGCTCCTACAATGAGCAGTTCTTC
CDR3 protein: CASSGDTGGSYNEQFF

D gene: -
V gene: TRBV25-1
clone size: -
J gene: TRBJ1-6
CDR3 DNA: TGTGCCAGCAGTGAGCGCGGGGGGAGCTCCTATAATTCACCCCTCCACTTT
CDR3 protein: CASSERGGSSYNSPLHF

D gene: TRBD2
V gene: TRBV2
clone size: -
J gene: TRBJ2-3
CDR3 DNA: TGTGCCAGCAGTGAAGGGACGGGGGGGCCCACAGATACGCAGTATTTT
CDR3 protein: CASSEGTGGPTDTQYF

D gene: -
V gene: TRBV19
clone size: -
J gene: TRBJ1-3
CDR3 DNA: TGTGCCAGTAGTACCTTATTGACAGCCTCTGGAAACACCATATATTTT
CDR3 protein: CASSTLLTASGNTIYF

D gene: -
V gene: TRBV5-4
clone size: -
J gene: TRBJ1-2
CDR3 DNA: TGTGCCAGCAGCCCCCCCGGCCCCGGGAAAGGCTACACCTTC
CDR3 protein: CASSPPGPGKGYTF

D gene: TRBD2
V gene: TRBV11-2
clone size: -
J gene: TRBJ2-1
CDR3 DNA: TGTGCCAGCAGCTTACAGCGGGGGGTCCTCTATGAGCAGTTCTTC
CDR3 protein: CASSLQRGVLYEQFF

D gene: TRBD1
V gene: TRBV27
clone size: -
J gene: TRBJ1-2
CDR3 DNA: TGTGCCAGCAGTTTATTCCAGGGGGCTGGAGTAAACTATGGCTACACCTTC
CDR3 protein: CASSLFQGAGVNYGYTF

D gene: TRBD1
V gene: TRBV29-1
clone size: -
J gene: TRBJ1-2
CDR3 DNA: TGCAGCGTTGCAGGGGGCGGTATCGGTGGCTACACCTTC
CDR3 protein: CSVAGGGIGGYTF

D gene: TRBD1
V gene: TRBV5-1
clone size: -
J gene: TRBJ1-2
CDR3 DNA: TGCGCCAGCAGCTCTCAAACTGAACAGGGGGCAGGCTACACCTTC
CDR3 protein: CASSSQTEQGAGYTF

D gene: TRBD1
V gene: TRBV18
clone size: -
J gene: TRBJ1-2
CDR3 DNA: TGTGCCAGCTCATCCGGGACAGCCTACTATGGCTACACCTTC
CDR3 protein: CASSSGTAYYGYTF

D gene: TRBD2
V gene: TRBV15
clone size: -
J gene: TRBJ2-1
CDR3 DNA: TGTGCCACCAGCAGTGAGATCAGGACTAGCGGGAACCATGAGCAGTTCTTC
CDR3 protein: CATSSEIRTSGNHEQFF

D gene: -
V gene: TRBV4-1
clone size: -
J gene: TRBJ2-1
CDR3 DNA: TGCGCCAGCAGCCAAGATCGCCCCGGGAATTTTGGTGAGCAGTTCTTC
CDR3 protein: CASSQDRPGNFGEQFF

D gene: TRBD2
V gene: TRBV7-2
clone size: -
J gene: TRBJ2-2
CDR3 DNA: TGTGCCAGACCGGGACTAGGGAAATCCGCCGGGGAGCTGTTTTTT
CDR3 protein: CARPGLGKSAGELFF

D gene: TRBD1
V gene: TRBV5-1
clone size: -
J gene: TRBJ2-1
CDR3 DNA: TGCGCCAGCAGCTCCCTCGGGACAGGGATTGAGCAGTTCTTC
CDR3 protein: CASSSLGTGIEQFF

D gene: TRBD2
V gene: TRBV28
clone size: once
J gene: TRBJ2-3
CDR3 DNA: TGTGCCAGCAGACCAGCGGGATCGGGCACAGATACGCAGTATTTT
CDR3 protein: CASRPAGSGTDTQYF

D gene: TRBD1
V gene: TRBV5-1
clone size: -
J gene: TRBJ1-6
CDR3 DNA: TGCGCCAGCAGCTTGACCCGGGACAGGGGTTTATCACCCCTCCACTTT
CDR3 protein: CASSLTRDRGLSPLHF

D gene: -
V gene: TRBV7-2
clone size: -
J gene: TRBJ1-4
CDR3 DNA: TGTGCCAGCAGCTTACAGGGAGGAGGTGAAAAACTGTTTTTT
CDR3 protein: CASSLQGGGEKLFF

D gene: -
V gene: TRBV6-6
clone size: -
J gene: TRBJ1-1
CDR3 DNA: TGTGCCAGCAGACCTCCCCCCGGGACAAAGAACACTGAAGCTTTCTTT
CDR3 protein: CASRPPPGTKNTEAFF

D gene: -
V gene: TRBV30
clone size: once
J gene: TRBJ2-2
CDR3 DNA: TGTGCCTGGAGCCTGGGGAGATCCGGGGAGCTGTTTTTT
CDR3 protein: CAWSLGRSGELFF

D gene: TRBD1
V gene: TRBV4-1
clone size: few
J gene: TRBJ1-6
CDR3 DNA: TGCGCCAGCAGCCAACGCCCGGGACAGGGGGATTCACCCCTCCACTTT
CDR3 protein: CASSQRPGQGDSPLHF

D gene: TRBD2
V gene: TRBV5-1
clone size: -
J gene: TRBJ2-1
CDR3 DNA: TGCGCCAGCAGGATAGCGGGGGGGCCGGGAGAGCAGTTCTTC
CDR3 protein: CASRIAGGPGEQFF

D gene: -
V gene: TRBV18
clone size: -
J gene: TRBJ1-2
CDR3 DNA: TGTGCCAGCTCACCCAGTACAGGCAGGAACTATGGCTACACCTTC
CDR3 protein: CASSPSTGRNYGYTF

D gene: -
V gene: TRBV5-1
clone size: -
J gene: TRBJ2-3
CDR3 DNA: TGCGCCAGCAGCTTGGATGGGCATGGGACAGATACGCAGTATTTT
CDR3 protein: CASSLDGHGTDTQYF

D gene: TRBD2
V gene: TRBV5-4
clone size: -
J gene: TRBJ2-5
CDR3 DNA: TGTGCCAGCAGCTCCGGACTAGCGGGGGCCCCCCGGGGGACCCAGTACTTC
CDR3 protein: CASSSGLAGAPRGTQYF

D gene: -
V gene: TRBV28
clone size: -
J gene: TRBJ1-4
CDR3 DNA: TGTGCCAGCAGTCGCACAGGGATTACTAATGAAAAACTGTTTTTT
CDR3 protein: CASSRTGITNEKLFF

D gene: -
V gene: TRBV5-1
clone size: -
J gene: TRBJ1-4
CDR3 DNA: TGCGCCAGCAGCTTGGTAGGGGCGGATGAAAAACTGTTTTTT
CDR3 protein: CASSLVGADEKLFF

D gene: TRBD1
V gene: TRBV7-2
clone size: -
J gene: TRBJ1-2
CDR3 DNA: TGTGCCAGCAGCTTAGCCCTTATGACAGGGGGCGCCAGCTATGGCTACACCTTC
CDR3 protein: CASSLALMTGGASYGYTF

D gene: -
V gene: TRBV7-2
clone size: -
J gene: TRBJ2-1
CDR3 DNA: TGTGCCAGCAGCTCGAGACTCGGGGGTTACAATGAGCAGTTCTTC
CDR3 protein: CASSSRLGGYNEQFF

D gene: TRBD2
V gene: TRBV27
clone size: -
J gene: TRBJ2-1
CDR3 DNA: TGTGCCAGCAGTTTATCAAGAGCGGGGGATAGGGAGCAGTTCTTC
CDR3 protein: CASSLSRAGDREQFF

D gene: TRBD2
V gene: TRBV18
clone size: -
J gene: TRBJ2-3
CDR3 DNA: TGTGCCAGCTCTCCGGAGGGACTAGAGTTCTATACGCAGTATTTT
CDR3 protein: CASSPEGLEFYTQYF

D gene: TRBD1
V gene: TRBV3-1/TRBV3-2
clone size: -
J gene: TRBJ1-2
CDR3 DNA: TGTGCCAGCAGCCAAGTCGGGACAGGGTTAACTACCTTC
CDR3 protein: CASSQVGTGLTTF

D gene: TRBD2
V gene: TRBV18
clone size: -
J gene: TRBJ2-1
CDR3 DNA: TGTGCCAGCTCACCGGGACTAGCGGGAGGGCGGCAGAATGAGCAGTTCTTC
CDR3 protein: CASSPGLAGGRQNEQFF

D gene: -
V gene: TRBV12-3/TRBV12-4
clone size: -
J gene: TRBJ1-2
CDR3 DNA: TGTGCCAGCAGTTTACGGCAGGGGAATGGCTACACCTTC
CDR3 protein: CASSLRQGNGYTF

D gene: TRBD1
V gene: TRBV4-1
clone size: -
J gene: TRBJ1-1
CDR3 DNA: TGCGCCAGCAGCCATCTCCGGGACAGGGGGGCACTCACTGAAGCTTTCTTT
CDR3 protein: CASSHLRDRGALTEAFF